Below are 14 T cell receptor beta chains sequenced from a single sample in a study of shared clonotypes between healthy human individuals. Data came from immunoSEQ multiplex PCR; TCRdb stores just in-frame clones and leaves some out. The profile shows more than 2,000,000 clones, just over 90% of them singletons. The sample consisted of naive CD4+ T cells from PBMCs. Described subset: CD45RA+ positively selected. The receptors derive from a man younger than 30 in good health. Some clones in this sample may be carry-over from other donors' samples.

J is TRBJ1-2 and V is TRBV10-3, with 7 nucleotides matching TRBD1. The trim removed 3 bases at V and 3 bases at J, leaving 10 bases unmatched. The CDR3 has 16 residues. Germline CDR1 and CDR2: ENHRY and SYGVKD. CDR3 region: CAISDLTGSNYYGYTF. CDR3 nucleotides: TGTGCCATCAGTGACTTGACAGGGTCGAACTACTATGGCTACACCTTC.

This clone has just one count. The rearrangement joins TRBV30 to TRBJ2-3; no definite D call. Deletions cut 0 bases from V and 3 bases from J, with 7 bases between. Germline CDR1 and CDR2: GTSNPN and SVGIG (reference sequence). This CDR3 spans 13 amino acids. Here the CDR3 DNA reads TGTGCCTGGAGTGTAACGAGGACAGATACGCAGTATTTT. It specifies CAWSVTRTDTQYF.

The chain carries TRBV19 and TRBJ2-3; possibly TRBD1 or TRBD2 for D (5 bases each). The germline V gene encodes CDR1 LNHDA and CDR2 SQIVND (reference sequence). The CDR3 is 15 amino acids. Trimming removed 7 bases from V and 3 bases from J, with 17 bases in between. CDR3 DNA: TGTGCCAGTACCCCCGGGGCGTTGAAAACAGATACGCAGTATTTT. Protein sequence: CASTPGALKTDTQYF.

The count of this clone is one. The rearrangement uses TRBV29-1 and TRBJ2-3; 12 nucleotides align to TRBD2. CDR1 is SQVTM and CDR2 is ANQGSEA in the germline V gene. V shed 6 bases, J shed 4 bases, and the junction held 8 bases outside the gene matches. The CDR3 is 15 amino acids. In DNA form, the CDR3 reads TGCAGCGTCGGACTAGCGGGGACCAGGGCAGATACGCAGTATTTT. This sequence encodes CSVGLAGTRADTQYF.

This clone was detected only a few times. Other DNA sequences within the sample encode an identical CDR3. The V call is TRBV6-1, the J call TRBJ1-5; possible D gene TRBD1, 5 bases. The ends were cut back, 3 bases at V and 2 bases at J, with 5 bases in the middle. Germline loops: CDR1 MNHNS, CDR2 SASEGT. The CDR3 is 13 residues long. The CDR3 coding sequence is TGTGCCAGCAGTGAGGGACGCAATCAGCCCCAGCATTTT. Amino acids: CASSEGRNQPQHF.

V gene TRBV12-5 combines with J gene TRBJ2-1; D not resolved. The germline gives CDR1 LGHNT, CDR2 FRNRAP. V was shortened by 6 bases and J by 7 bases, with 10 bases between the two germline ends. This CDR3 spans 12 amino acids. CDR3 DNA: TGTGCTAGTGGCGCCTCTTGGAATGAGCAGTTCTTC. This encodes CASGASWNEQFF.

The V gene is TRBV6-1, the J gene TRBJ1-1, with no clear D. V gave up 4 bases and J gave up 5 bases, with 14 bases separating them. CDR1 is MNHNS and CDR2 is SASEGT in the germline V gene. The CDR3 is made up of 14 amino acids. The CDR3 DNA follows: TGTGCCAGCAGTGTTCCGAACTTAAGGACTGAAGCTTTCTTT. Protein: CASSVPNLRTEAFF.

CDR3: CATSRDLASEQYF. The CDR3 region has the DNA TGTGCCACCAGCAGAGATCTAGCAAGCGAGCAGTACTTC. V usage is TRBV15 and J usage is TRBJ2-7; perhaps TRBD2 as D (5 bases). This CDR3 contains 13 residues. The ends were cut back, 0 bases at V and 6 bases at J, with 9 bases in the middle. The V gene's germline CDR1 is LNHNV and CDR2 YYDKDF (reference sequence).

This chain connects TRBV13 to TRBJ2-7, with TRBD2 matching 9 bases. The J segment lost 3 bases and the V segment lost 5 bases, leaving 23 bases of the junction unmatched. This CDR3 has 20 residues. The germline CDR1 and CDR2 sequences are PRHDT and FYEKMQ (reference sequence). The CDR3 DNA follows: TGTGCCAGCAGCCCGACTATCCGAATCGGCGGGAGGGCCTATAACTACGAGCAGTACTTC. This translates into CASSPTIRIGGRAYNYEQYF. Supplemented by reference TRBV13 and TRBJ2-7, the full variable domain reads AAGVIQSPRHLIKEKRETATLKCYPIPRHDTVYWYQQGPGQDPQFLISFYEKMQSDKGSIPDRFSAQQFSDYHSELNMSSLELGDSALYFCASSPTIRIGGRAYNYEQYFGPGTRLTVT.

The V and J genes are TRBV14 and TRBJ2-6, with D unclear. Per the germline V gene, CDR1 is SGHDN and CDR2 is FVKESK. The CDR3 covers 17 residues. Between the trimmed V and J ends, which lost 4 bases and 4 bases, there was a span of 17 bases. CDR3 sequence: CASSPGSYPRGANVLTF. CDR3 bases: TGTGCCAGCAGCCCCGGGTCCTACCCTAGGGGGGCCAACGTCCTGACTTTC. The full variable domain, completed using reference TRBV14 and TRBJ2-6, is EAGVTQFPSHSVIEKGQTVTLRCDPISGHDNLYWYRRVMGKEIKFLLHFVKESKQDESGMPNNRFLAERTGGTYSTLKVQPAELEDSGVYFCASSPGSYPRGANVLTFGAGSRLTVL.

The gene calls are TRBV5-4 and TRBJ1-2, with 7 positions matching TRBD1. From germline, CDR1 is SGHNT and CDR2 YYREEE (reference sequence). This CDR3 has 14 amino acids. The V segment lost 6 bases and the J segment 7 bases; nucleotides outside the gene matches: 12. The CDR3 sequence is CASTQGGYQGGYTF. CDR3 DNA sequence: TGTGCCAGCACCCAGGGGGGGTACCAAGGTGGCTACACCTTC. The variable domain in full, completed from reference TRBV5-4 and TRBJ1-2, reads ETGVTQSPTHLIKTRGQQVTLRCSSQSGHNTVSWYQQALGQGPQFIFQYYREEENGRGNFPPRFSGLQFPNYSSELNVNALELDDSALYLCASTQGGYQGGYTFGSGTRLTVV.

The chain couples TRBV6-1 to TRBJ1-2, with 7 bases matching TRBD1. Trimming at V came to 3 bases and at J to 3 bases, leaving 4 bases not matched to a gene. Germline loops: CDR1 MNHNS, CDR2 SASEGT. CDR3 length: 14 residues. The CDR3 loop is CASSEYRGYYGYTF. CDR3 in DNA: TGTGCCAGCAGTGAGTACAGGGGATACTATGGCTACACCTTC.

The chain is built from TRBV9 and TRBJ2-4; 7 bases are a match to TRBD1. This CDR3 is built from 15 residues. J lost 8 bases, V lost 0 bases, and 8 bases had no gene match. Germline V CDR1 and CDR2: SGDLS, YYNGEE. The DNA of the CDR3 is TGTGCCAGCAGCGTAGGGGACAGCCCCGGGGACATTCAGTACTTC. The encoded protein is CASSVGDSPGDIQYF. Together with reference TRBV9 and TRBJ2-4, the CDR3 gives the full variable domain: DSGVTQTPKHLITATGQRVTLRCSPRSGDLSVYWYQQSLDQGLQFLIQYYNGEERAKGNILERFSAQQFPDLHSELNLSSLELGDSALYFCASSVGDSPGDIQYFGAGTRLSVL.

The chain joins TRBV7-8 to TRBJ1-3; D call uncertain. Trimming stripped 6 bases from V and 2 bases from J, with 11 bases between. The CDR3 runs to 14 residues. The germline gives CDR1 SGHVS, CDR2 FQNEAQ. The CDR3 coding sequence is TGTGCCAGCAGTGGACTGCTGACTGGAAACACCATATATTTT. Protein sequence: CASSGLLTGNTIYF.